The sequence of this T cell receptor beta chain was determined in a study of lymphopenia after photon versus proton radiotherapy. Study results and caveats: Proton therapy kept repertoires fairly stable, unlike photons, which gained effector/memory cells. Better survival with proton therapy was suggested as possible, not demonstrated. Oligoclonal CD8+ Temra expansion after nadir drove photon patients' diversity drop. Larger post-nadir TCR diversity loss correlated inversely with survival in deceased patients.

Worth noting for this clone: Its cognate antigen is unknown.

This CDR3 comprises 16 residues. V lost 0 bases and J lost 0, with 9 bases in between. Per the germline V gene, CDR1 is LGHNA and CDR2 is YSLEER. Here immunoSEQ multiplex PCR was the method, and the copy in TCRdb shows in-frame clones only, minus some. The data hold 8,000 or so clones, with more than 85% observed a single time. This TCR was recovered from a woman in her 70s with pancreatic cancer. The sample here was peripheral blood, taken from a patient treated with photon-based radiotherapy. V and J are TRBV4-3 and TRBJ1-3; TRBD1 is a possible D gene (5 bases). For the CDR3, the DNA is TGCGCCAGCAGCCAAGACAGGGAGAGCTCTGGAAACACCATATATTTT. It translates to CASSQDRESSGNTIYF.